The 5 T cell receptor beta chains listed next were all sequenced from one sample in a study of blood T cell repertoires in COVID-19. Sequenced by immunoSEQ multiplex PCR; TCRdb stores in-frame clones only, minus some. The sample includes more than 95,000 clones, 86% of them seen just once. Sequencing was done on a sample of peripheral blood. Source of these receptors: a woman aged 55-75 years in a cohort sampled during active or convalescent COVID-19.

The chain couples TRBV9 to TRBJ1-6, with D hard to call. The CDR3 extends over 14 amino acids. Germline V gene sequence: CDR1 SGDLS, CDR2 YYNGEE. Between the trimmed V and J ends, which lost 0 bases and 4 bases, there was a span of 5 bases. The CDR3 loop is CASSVDQYNSPLHF. CDR3 sequence (DNA): TGTGCCAGCAGCGTAGATCAGTATAATTCACCCCTCCACTTT.

The chain carries TRBV19 and TRBJ2-7, with TRBD1 matching 11 bases. Germline CDR1 is LNHDA and CDR2 is SQIVND (reference sequence). Germline trimming cut 10 bases from V and 3 bases from J; bases unmatched to any gene: 5. The CDR3 totals 13 residues. The chain's CDR3 is CATAGQGGYEQYF. DNA for the CDR3: TGTGCCACCGCGGGACAGGGGGGCTACGAGCAGTACTTC.

This chain uses TRBV28 with TRBJ2-7; 8 bases are a match to TRBD1. The CDR3 loop spans 13 amino acids. CDR1 and CDR2 (germline): MDHEN, SYDVKM. V was clipped by 6 bases and J by 2 bases; unmatched bases: 3. CDR3 DNA: TGTGCCAGCAGCCTGACAGGGGCCTACGAGCAGTACTTC. Translating gives CASSLTGAYEQYF.

The gene calls are TRBV3-1 (or the pseudogene TRBV3-2) and TRBJ1-5; D is unresolved. This CDR3 region has 14 residues. V gave up 4 bases and J gave up 2 bases, with 9 bases separating them. Germline V lookup: CDR1 LGHDT, CDR2 YNNKEL (reference sequence). The CDR3 nucleotides read TGTGCCAGCAGCCCCTCTGGAGGCAATCAGCCCCAGCATTTT. Amino acids: CASSPSGGNQPQHF.

The V call is TRBV3-1 (or the pseudogene TRBV3-2), the J call TRBJ2-7, with 9 bases matching TRBD1. This CDR3 is built from 15 residues. Per germline, CDR1 LGHDT and CDR2 YNNKEL (reference sequence). V was clipped by 4 bases and J by 6 bases; unmatched bases: 10. DNA for the CDR3: TGTGCCAGCAGCCCGACCACCGGGACAGGGCGCGAGCAGTACTTC. This sequence encodes CASSPTTGTGREQYF.